These T cell receptor beta chains were read from a single sample in a study of shared clonotypes between healthy human individuals. Data came from immunoSEQ multiplex PCR; TCRdb stores just in-frame clones and leaves some out. Found here are around 510,000 clones, just over 75% of them singletons; the top ten hold 9.5% to 15%. Sequenced input: PBMCs. All receptors derive from a woman aged 40 to 50 in good health. Some clones in this sample may be carry-over from other donors' samples. CDR3s include the opening cysteine and the closing phenylalanine or tryptophan. D genes are given only for firm matches. The size entry is marked missing in some rows and otherwise reads once, few, many or a size class.

d_call,clone_size,j_call,v_call,cdr3_nt,cdr3_aa
.,.,TRBJ2-5,TRBV15,TGTGCCACCAGCATTCGTACAGGGCCGGGGGAGACCCAGTACTTC,CATSIRTGPGETQYF
.,once,TRBJ2-5,TRBV5-8,TGTGCCAGCAGCTGGAGGTTCCAAGAGACCCAGTACTTC,CASSWRFQETQYF
.,.,TRBJ2-7,TRBV28,TGTGCCAGCAGTTTAGAAGGTTCCTACGAGCAGTACTTC,CASSLEGSYEQYF
.,.,TRBJ2-1,TRBV18,TGTGCCAGCTCATCTTCAGGCCGCAATGAGCAGTTCTTC,CASSSSGRNEQFF
.,.,TRBJ1-1,TRBV10-3,TGTGCCATCAGTGAAATGCTGGGAGAGAACACTGAAGCTTTCTTT,CAISEMLGENTEAFF
TRBD1,.,TRBJ2-7,TRBV27,TGTGCCAGCAGCCGGACAGGGAGGCACGAGCAGTACTTC,CASSRTGRHEQYF
TRBD2,.,TRBJ2-1,TRBV5-1,TGCGCCAGCAGCCCGAGACTAGCGGGCAATGAGCAGTTCTTC,CASSPRLAGNEQFF
.,.,TRBJ2-2,TRBV5-1,TGCGCCAGCAGCCCCGGCGGGACGGACACCGGGGAGCTGTTTTTT,CASSPGGTDTGELFF
.,many,TRBJ1-5,TRBV11-2,TGTGCCAGCAGCTTAGTGGCAGATAGCAATCAGCCCCAGCATTTT,CASSLVADSNQPQHF
.,.,TRBJ2-5,TRBV4-3,TGCGCCAGCAGCCAAGACGTGGGCACACAAGAGACCCAGTACTTC,CASSQDVGTQETQYF
.,.,TRBJ1-5,TRBV4-1,TGCGCCAGCAGCCATGAACAGGGTCTCCAGCCCCAGCATTTT,CASSHEQGLQPQHF
TRBD1,.,TRBJ1-3,TRBV7-6,TGTGCCAGCAGCCCGCGGGACAGGGTCTATGATGGTCGAGGGTACACCATATATTTT,CASSPRDRVYDGRGYTIYF
TRBD2,.,TRBJ2-2,TRBV2,TGTGCCAGCAGTGGGCTTAGCGGGAGTGGCGGGGAGCTGTTTTTT,CASSGLSGSGGELFF
TRBD2,.,TRBJ2-7,TRBV7-3,TGTGCCAGCAGCCCAATAGCGGGGGAGATCTACGAGCAGTACTTC,CASSPIAGEIYEQYF
.,.,TRBJ1-3,TRBV9,TGTGCCAGCAGCCCTCGGACAGATGGAAACACCATATATTTT,CASSPRTDGNTIYF
.,.,TRBJ2-3,TRBV18,TGTGCCAGCTCACCCAGGGGGGGCGGCACAGATACGCAGTATTTT,CASSPRGGGTDTQYF
TRBD1,once,TRBJ1-4,TRBV2,TGTGCCAGCAGGGAGAGGGACAGAGCCTTGGGAGAAAAACTGTTTTTT,CASRERDRALGEKLFF
.,few,TRBJ1-3,TRBV6-1,TGTGCCAGCAGTGAACGGGAAATCGGAAACACCATATATTTT,CASSEREIGNTIYF
.,.,TRBJ2-1,TRBV30,TGTGCCTGGAGTGTGGACATAAGCTCCTACAATGAGCAGTTCTTC,CAWSVDISSYNEQFF
.,.,TRBJ2-5,TRBV4-3,TGCGCCAGCAGCCAAGATCGACTAGGTACCCAGACCCAGTACTTC,CASSQDRLGTQTQYF
.,.,TRBJ2-2,TRBV10-3,TGTGCCATCAGTGGGCGGGACCCCGGGGAGCTGTTTTTT,CAISGRDPGELFF
.,.,TRBJ2-7,TRBV18,TGTGCCAGCTCACCACTGGCCGAGCAGTACTTC,CASSPLAEQYF
.,many,TRBJ2-4,TRBV7-2,TGTGCCAGCAGCGATAGCGGTTTAGCCAAAAACATTCAGTACTTC,CASSDSGLAKNIQYF
.,.,TRBJ2-1,TRBV7-8,TGTGCCAGCAGCTTGACCCGCTCCTACAATGAGCAGTTCTTC,CASSLTRSYNEQFF
.,.,TRBJ1-2,TRBV19,TGTGCCAGTAGTCTTCCGGGGGCTCTAGGCTACACCTTC,CASSLPGALGYTF
.,.,TRBJ1-6,TRBV6-5,TGTGCCAGCAGTTACTCGAGCCTCTCCTATAATTCACCCCTCCACTTT,CASSYSSLSYNSPLHF
.,.,TRBJ1-6,TRBV5-1,TGCGCCAGCCGCGGGACCAGCTCCTATAATTCACCCCTCCACTTT,CASRGTSSYNSPLHF
.,.,TRBJ2-7,TRBV30,TGTGCCTGGAGAGGGGATACATATTCCTACGAGCAGTACTTC,CAWRGDTYSYEQYF
TRBD1,.,TRBJ1-2,TRBV5-8,TGTGCCAGCAGCGCTACCGGGACAGGGCTGTACTTGGGAGGCTACACCTTC,CASSATGTGLYLGGYTF
.,.,TRBJ2-1,TRBV7-2,TGTGCCAGCAGCTTCGTCTTGCTAGCGGAGCAGTTCTTC,CASSFVLLAEQFF
TRBD2,.,TRBJ2-2,TRBV11-2,TGTGCCAGCGGTCGGCTAGCGGGCCCGAACACCGGGGAGCTGTTTTTT,CASGRLAGPNTGELFF
TRBD1,many,TRBJ2-4,TRBV6-1,TGTGCCAGCGGGGACAGGGCTGAAAACATTCAGTACTTC,CASGDRAENIQYF
.,once,TRBJ2-1,TRBV10-2,TGCGCCAGCAGCATAGCGGCCAACAATGAGCAGTTCTTC,CASSIAANNEQFF
.,.,TRBJ2-2,TRBV5-1,TGCGCCAGCAGCTTGGCTGGTGGGACCAACACCGGGGAGCTGTTTTTT,CASSLAGGTNTGELFF
.,.,TRBJ1-1,TRBV7-2,TGTGCCAGCAGCTTAGTAGGGGCTTCGGGGACTGAAGCTTTCTTT,CASSLVGASGTEAFF
TRBD1,.,TRBJ1-3,TRBV5-1,TGCGCCAGCAGCAGCCGGGACAGCGCAGATGGAAACACCATATATTTT,CASSSRDSADGNTIYF
TRBD1,.,TRBJ2-7,TRBV6-6,TGTGCCAGCAGCATAGGACAGGTTTACGAGCAGTACTTC,CASSIGQVYEQYF
.,.,TRBJ1-1,TRBV7-3,TGTGCCAGCAGCTTATCGGCCAATAGGCAGTTAAACACTGAAGCTTTCTTT,CASSLSANRQLNTEAFF
.,.,TRBJ1-1,TRBV6-1,TGTGCCAGCAGTGGACTGGGGGGGGGCGGTGAAGCTTTCTTT,CASSGLGGGGEAFF
.,many,TRBJ2-7,TRBV4-2,TGTGCCAGCAGCCAAGGGTCGAACCTTCAAGCGGGCGAGCAGTACTTC,CASSQGSNLQAGEQYF
.,few,TRBJ2-6,TRBV30,TGTGCCTGGAGCCTCCAGGCTGGGGCCAACGTCCTGACTTTC,CAWSLQAGANVLTF
.,once,TRBJ2-1,TRBV21-1,TGTGCCAGCAGCAAAAGGGGGCCGGGGGCGGATGAGCAGTTCTTC,CASSKRGPGADEQFF
.,.,TRBJ1-1,TRBV7-9,TGTGCCACCACCCTCGAGAACACTGAAGCTTTCTTT,CATTLENTEAFF
TRBD2,few,TRBJ2-7,TRBV6-4,TGTGCCAGCAGTGACGGTTCAGCGGGGGAGCAGTACTTC,CASSDGSAGEQYF
.,.,TRBJ1-3,TRBV4-1,TGCGCCAGCAGCCAAGATTCGCAACAGGCGTTCTCTGGAAACACCATATATTTT,CASSQDSQQAFSGNTIYF
.,.,TRBJ2-7,TRBV4-2,TGTGCCAGCAGCCAATCTGAGGCGGACGCCTCCGAGCAGTACTTC,CASSQSEADASEQYF
.,.,TRBJ1-1,TRBV27,TGTGCCAGCGCCAAGGGTGGCCCTGAAGCTTTCTTT,CASAKGGPEAFF
.,.,TRBJ2-1,TRBV5-1,TGCGCCAGCAGCTCAAACATGATAACTAGGGTGGACAATGAGCAGTTCTTC,CASSSNMITRVDNEQFF
TRBD2,.,TRBJ2-7,TRBV28,TGTGCCAGCAGACTAGCGGGTCCCTACGAGCAGTACTTC,CASRLAGPYEQYF
.,.,TRBJ2-1,TRBV7-9,TGTGCCAGCAGCTTGGGGGCGGCCTACAATGAGCAGTTCTTC,CASSLGAAYNEQFF
.,.,TRBJ2-2,TRBV14,TGTGCCAGCAGCACCCAGCCTAGTCCGGCCGGGGAGCTGTTTTTT,CASSTQPSPAGELFF
.,.,TRBJ2-1,TRBV23-1,TGCGCCAGCAGCATCGACCCGGGACACTTCTCCTACAATGAGCAGTTCTTC,CASSIDPGHFSYNEQFF